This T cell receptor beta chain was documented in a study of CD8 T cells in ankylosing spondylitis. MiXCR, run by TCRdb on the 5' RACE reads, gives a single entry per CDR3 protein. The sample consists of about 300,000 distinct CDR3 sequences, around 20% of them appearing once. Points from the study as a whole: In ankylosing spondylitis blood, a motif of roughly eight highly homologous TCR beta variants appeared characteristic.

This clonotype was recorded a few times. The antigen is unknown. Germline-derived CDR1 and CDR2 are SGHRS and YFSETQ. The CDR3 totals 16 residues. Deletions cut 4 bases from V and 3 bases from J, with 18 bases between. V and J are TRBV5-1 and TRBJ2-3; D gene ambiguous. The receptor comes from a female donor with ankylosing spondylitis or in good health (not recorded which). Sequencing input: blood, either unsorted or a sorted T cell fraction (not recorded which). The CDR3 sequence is CASSEGAALKTDTQYF. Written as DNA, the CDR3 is TGCGCCAGCAGCGAAGGTGCGGCCCTAAAGACAGATACGCAGTATTTT.